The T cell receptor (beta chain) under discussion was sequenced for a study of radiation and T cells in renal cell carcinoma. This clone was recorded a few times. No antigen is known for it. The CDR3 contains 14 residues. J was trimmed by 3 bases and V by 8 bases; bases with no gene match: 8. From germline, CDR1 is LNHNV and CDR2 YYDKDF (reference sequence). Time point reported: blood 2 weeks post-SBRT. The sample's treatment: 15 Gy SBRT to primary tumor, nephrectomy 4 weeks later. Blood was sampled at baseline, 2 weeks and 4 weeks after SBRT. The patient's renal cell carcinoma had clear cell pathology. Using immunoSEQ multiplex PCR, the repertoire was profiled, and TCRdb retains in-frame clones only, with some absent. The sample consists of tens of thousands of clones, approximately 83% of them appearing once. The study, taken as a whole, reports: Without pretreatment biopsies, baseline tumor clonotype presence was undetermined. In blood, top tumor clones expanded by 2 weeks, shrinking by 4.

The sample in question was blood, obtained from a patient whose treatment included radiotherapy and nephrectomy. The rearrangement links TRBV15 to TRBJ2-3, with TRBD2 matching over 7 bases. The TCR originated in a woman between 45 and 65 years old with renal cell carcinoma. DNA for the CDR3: TGTGCCACCTCACCTCTAGCGGTAACAGATACGCAGTATTTT. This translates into CATSPLAVTDTQYF.